The 20 T cell receptor beta chains reported below all come from one sample, sequenced in a study of blood T cell repertoires in COVID-19. The protocol was immunoSEQ multiplex PCR, while the TCRdb copy is restricted to in-frame clones and leaves out a portion. This sample has roughly 81,000 clones, with around 85% found just once. Sequenced: peripheral blood. These receptors all stem from a man aged 25-45 years with acute or convalescent COVID-19.

V is TRBV29-1 and J is TRBJ2-3; 7 positions match TRBD1. Germline assignment: CDR1 SQVTM and CDR2 ANQGSEA. Trimming cost V 3 bases and J 2 bases; bases outside gene matches: 5. The CDR3 runs 14 residues. The CDR3 here is CSVDGTENTDTQYF. CDR3 nucleotides: TGCAGCGTTGACGGGACAGAAAACACAGATACGCAGTATTTT.

The chain links TRBV30 to TRBJ1-1; D possibly corresponds to TRBD1 (6 bases). The CDR3 is 13 amino acids. The germline V gene has CDR1 GTSNPN and CDR2 SVGIG (reference sequence). V was pared by 1 base and J by 2 bases, with 8 bases between. CDR3 loop: CAWSEQGNTEAFF. The DNA for the CDR3 is TGTGCCTGGAGTGAACAGGGAAACACTGAAGCTTTCTTT.

This clone has just one count. CDR3: CASHRAGSQETQYF. The CDR3 DNA reads as TGTGCCAGCCACCGTGCGGGTAGTCAAGAGACCCAGTACTTC. V usage is TRBV19 and J usage is TRBJ2-5; the D gene is possibly TRBD2 (5 bases). The germline V gene encodes CDR1 LNHDA and CDR2 SQIVND (reference sequence). The CDR3 runs to 14 residues. V was pared by 9 bases and J by 2 bases, with 16 bases between.

The chain employs TRBV7-8 and TRBJ2-1; 9 bases match TRBD2. Germline V gene lookup returns CDR1 SGHVS and CDR2 FQNEAQ. The CDR3 runs 16 residues. Losses at the gene ends were 5 bases for V and 0 bases for J; bases not matched to a gene: 5. The DNA of the CDR3 is TGTGCCAGCAGCAAGACTAGCGGATACTCCTACAATGAGCAGTTCTTC. It codes for CASSKTSGYSYNEQFF.

The genes are TRBV28 and TRBJ2-1; tentatively, D is TRBD1 (6 bases). Germline V gene sequence: CDR1 MDHEN, CDR2 SYDVKM. The CDR3 is 15 residues long. Deletions cut 1 base from V and 3 bases from J, with 10 bases between. The CDR3 loop reads CASSLSGTYYNEQFF. CDR3 DNA: TGTGCCAGCAGTTTATCCGGGACATACTACAATGAGCAGTTCTTC.

The chain has TRBV5-1 and TRBJ2-2; TRBD2 matches at 11 bases. With V trimmed by 4 bases and J by 5 bases, 13 bases remained unmatched. Germline V gene lookup returns CDR1 SGHRS and CDR2 YFSETQ. The CDR3 is made up of 18 amino acids. The CDR3 nucleotides are TGCGCCAGCAGCCCAATTTTCACTAGCGGGAGTCGGACCGGGGAGCTGTTTTTT. Translation: CASSPIFTSGSRTGELFF.

The rearrangement uses TRBV19 and TRBJ1-5; TRBD1 matches 8 bases. V trimming: 8 bases; J trimming: 0 bases; junction bases outside the gene matches: 3. Germline V gives CDR1 LNHDA, CDR2 SQIVND (reference sequence). The CDR3 length is 14 residues. CDR3 sequence reads: CASRDRGSNQPQHF. The CDR3 nucleotides are TGTGCCAGTCGAGACAGGGGTAGCAATCAGCCCCAGCATTTT.

This rearrangement joins TRBV2 to TRBJ2-2; 13 nucleotides agree with TRBD2. Germline CDR1 SNHLY, CDR2 FYNNEI. The CDR3 contains 14 residues. The ends lost 8 bases at V and 7 bases at J; junction bases unmatched: 4. This chain's CDR3 is CASQTSGRIGELFF. In nucleotides, the CDR3 is TGTGCCAGCCAGACTAGCGGGAGGATCGGGGAGCTGTTTTTT. Full variable domain (missing parts from reference TRBV2 and TRBJ2-2): EPEVTQTPSHQVTQMGQEVILRCVPISNHLYFYWYRQILGQKVEFLVSFYNNEISEKSEIFDDQFSVERPDGSNFTLKIRSTKLEDSAMYFCASQTSGRIGELFFGEGSRLTVL.

The chain carries TRBV30 and TRBJ1-4; maybe TRBD1 (5 bases). V lost 2 bases and J lost 8, with 15 bases in between. The V gene's germline CDR1 is GTSNPN and CDR2 SVGIG (reference sequence). The CDR3 spans 14 residues. The CDR3 DNA follows: TGTGCCTGGAGTCAAGCGGGGGACTTGGAAAAACTGTTTTTT. This translates into CAWSQAGDLEKLFF.

The rearrangement joins TRBV4-1 to TRBJ2-7, with 10 bases that match TRBD2. The CDR3 runs to 14 residues. The V segment lost 5 bases and the J segment 4 bases; nucleotides outside the gene matches: 5. The germline V gene encodes CDR1 MGHRA and CDR2 YSYEKL. CDR3 protein: CASSTRTSGYEQYF. The CDR3 bases are TGCGCCAGCAGCACCCGGACTAGCGGTTACGAGCAGTACTTC.

The chain joins TRBV10-3 to TRBJ2-1, with TRBD2 identical over 9 bases. The CDR3 is 16 residues long. Germline loops: CDR1 ENHRY, CDR2 SYGVKD. V lost 4 bases, J lost 4 bases, and 8 bases stayed unmatched. The CDR3 here is CAISVLAGDTYNEQFF. CDR3 bases: TGTGCCATCAGTGTTTTAGCGGGAGATACATACAATGAGCAGTTCTTC.

The rearrangement links TRBV7-6 to TRBJ2-3; 7 bases are a match to TRBD2. The V and J ends lost 5 bases and 0 bases, in that order; junction bases with no gene match: 11. Germline V CDR1 and CDR2: SGHVS, FNYEAQ. CDR3 length equals 17 residues. The CDR3 bases are TGTGCCAGCAGCCCTCGGGTAGCGGGTGCTAGCACAGATACGCAGTATTTT. Protein sequence: CASSPRVAGASTDTQYF.

The CDR3 loop reads CASRPRQGARGYTF. DNA of the CDR3: TGCGCCAGCAGACCTAGACAGGGGGCGCGGGGCTACACCTTC. V is TRBV4-1 and J is TRBJ1-2; TRBD1 agrees at 10 bases. Germline-derived CDR1 and CDR2 are MGHRA and YSYEKL. After removal of 6 bases from V and 8 bases from J, the junction contained 9 bases not matched to a gene. This CDR3 comprises 14 residues.

The chain couples TRBV4-2 to TRBJ1-3; no definite D call. Germline-derived CDR1 and CDR2 are LGHNA and YNFKEQ. CDR3 size: 17 residues. Trimming left V 0 bases short and J 0 bases short, with 12 bases between. For the CDR3, the DNA is TGTGCCAGCAGCCAAGAAATAATCCAGATCTCTGGAAACACCATATATTTT. It specifies CASSQEIIQISGNTIYF.

This clone was detected only once. The CDR3 reads CASSEMGEAIQYF. The CDR3 DNA follows: TGTGCCAGCAGTGAAATGGGGGAGGCCATTCAGTACTTC. V usage is TRBV2 and J usage is TRBJ2-4, with D perhaps TRBD2 (6 bases). Trimming stripped 2 bases from V and 9 bases from J, with 11 bases between. This CDR3 spans 13 amino acids. CDR1 is SNHLY, CDR2 FYNNEI, per germline.

Written as DNA, the CDR3 is TGTGCCAGCAGCTTAGAGATAGCGGGGTCATACGAGCAGTACTTC. It codes for CASSLEIAGSYEQYF. The chain is built from TRBV7-9 and TRBJ2-7, with 8 bases matching TRBD2. V trimming: 1 base; J trimming: 4 bases; junction bases outside the gene matches: 6. The CDR3 sequence is 15 residues long. CDR1 and CDR2 (germline): SEHNR, FQNEAQ (reference sequence).

The chain couples TRBV19 to TRBJ1-3; 7 positions agree with TRBD1. Trimming at V came to 2 bases and at J to 2 bases, leaving 3 bases not matched to a gene. Germline V gives CDR1 LNHDA, CDR2 SQIVND (reference sequence). This CDR3 spans 15 amino acids. CDR3 nucleotide sequence: TGTGCCAGTAGTATAATCGGGACAGCTGGAAACACCATATATTTT. It codes for CASSIIGTAGNTIYF.

The rearrangement joins TRBV6-5 to TRBJ1-1; D might be TRBD1 (5 bases). Between the trimmed V and J ends, which lost 5 bases and 5 bases, there was a span of 12 bases. This CDR3 has 13 amino acids. Looked up from germline, CDR1 is MNHEY and CDR2 is SVGAGI. This CDR3 is CASSPQGNTEAFF. CDR3 bases: TGTGCCAGCAGTCCTCAGGGAAATACTGAAGCTTTCTTT.

The chain joins TRBV6-5 to TRBJ2-3; the match to TRBD1 covers 8 bases. V lost 8 bases and J lost 2; bases outside the gene matches: 6. This CDR3 has 14 amino acids. Germline CDR1 and CDR2: MNHEY and SVGAGI. The CDR3 loop reads CASFSGGFTDTQYF. For the CDR3, the DNA is TGTGCCAGCTTCTCAGGGGGCTTCACAGATACGCAGTATTTT.

The chain joins TRBV3-1 (or the pseudogene TRBV3-2) to TRBJ2-3; 10 bases fit TRBD2. Germline V lookup: CDR1 LGHDT, CDR2 YNNKEL (reference sequence). V trimming: 0 bases; J trimming: 6 bases; junction bases outside the gene matches: 6. This CDR3 contains 16 residues. This chain's CDR3 is CASSQDVSGRGDTQYF. The CDR3 region has the DNA TGTGCCAGCAGCCAAGATGTCAGCGGGAGGGGTGATACGCAGTATTTT.